The clone carrying this T cell receptor (beta chain) occurred a few times. A sample-barcoded 5' primer and a J-beta primer mix were used in a second PCR of roughly 7 to 12 cycles. In TCRdb, the 5' RACE reads were re-called with MiXCR into one record per CDR3 protein. Of approximately 820,000 distinct CDR3 sequences in the sample, 40% to 50% were seen once. This record comes from a study of blood T cells in healthy people across ages. The origin of this receptor is a man aged 55 to 70 in good health. Sequenced material: blood.

CDR3 bases: TGTGCCAGCAGACTAAGACCGGGACGGAGCACAGATACGCAGTATTTT. It yields the protein CASRLRPGRSTDTQYF. This chain links TRBV11-2 with TRBJ2-3, with D perhaps assigned TRBD1 or TRBD2 (5 bases each). This CDR3 is built from 16 residues. Germline V gene data show CDR1 as SGHAT and CDR2 as FQNNGV. Deletions cut 6 bases from V and 0 bases from J, with 16 bases between.